This entry lists 28 T cell receptor beta chains sequenced from one sample in a study of blood T cell repertoires in COVID-19. The method was immunoSEQ multiplex PCR; TCRdb's version includes in-frame clones alone and lacks a portion of them. The sample has 350,000 to 400,000 clones, roughly 90% seen once. Source material: PBMCs or T cells enriched from blood (not recorded which). These receptors originate from a woman aged 30 to 39 who had recovered from COVID-19.

The V call is TRBV10-2, the J call TRBJ1-2; weak D call: TRBD1 (5 bases). The CDR3 loop spans 13 amino acids. Trimming removed 4 bases at V and 3 bases at J, with 9 bases between. The germline V gene encodes CDR1 WSHSY and CDR2 SAAADI. CDR3 in amino acids: CASSAATDYGYTF. The DNA of the CDR3 is TGCGCCAGCAGTGCCGCGACAGACTATGGCTACACCTTC.

V and J are TRBV12-3 or TRBV12-4 and TRBJ1-2; D may be TRBD1 (5 bases). Between the trimmed V and J ends, which lost 5 bases and 5 bases, there was a span of 9 bases. CDR3 size: 12 residues. CDR3 DNA: TGTGCCAGCAGTCCACAGGAGTATGGCTACACCTTC. Protein product: CASSPQEYGYTF.

The chain recombines TRBV27 with TRBJ1-2; TRBD1 matches 7 bases. With 3 bases clipped from V and 1 base from J, the junction kept 5 bases outside the gene matches. There are 15 residues in the CDR3. Germline V gene data show CDR1 as MNHEY and CDR2 as SMNVEV (reference sequence). CDR3 protein: CASSFLGDSNYGYTF. The CDR3 DNA reads as TGTGCCAGCAGTTTCCTGGGGGACAGTAACTATGGCTACACCTTC.

The genes are TRBV7-9 and TRBJ2-5; possible D gene TRBD1, 6 bases. Per germline, CDR1 SEHNR and CDR2 FQNEAQ (reference sequence). The V and J ends lost 5 bases and 3 bases respectively, with 19 bases between them. The CDR3 spans 16 residues. CDR3 bases: TGTGCCAGCAGCCGACCTACAGGGAAGGGAGAAGAGACCCAGTACTTC. Protein: CASSRPTGKGEETQYF.

J is TRBJ2-1 and V is TRBV9; D possibly corresponds to TRBD1 (6 bases). Germline assignment: CDR1 SGDLS and CDR2 YYNGEE. V gave up 0 bases and J gave up 8 bases, with 12 bases separating them. The CDR3 has 14 amino acids. The CDR3 reads CASSVVQGSDEQFF. CDR3 coding DNA: TGTGCCAGCAGCGTAGTTCAGGGGTCGGATGAGCAGTTCTTC.

V usage is TRBV18 and J usage is TRBJ2-5; 7 bases fit TRBD1. The junction had 8 bases not matched to a gene; V was cut back by 3 bases and J by 1 base. The CDR3 spans 16 residues. Germline V gene data show CDR1 as KGHSH and CDR2 as LQKENI. The DNA of the CDR3 is TGTGCCAGCTCACCTTCCGGGACAGATTTCCAAGAGACCCAGTACTTC. As protein: CASSPSGTDFQETQYF.

This clone came up once. The chain combines TRBV28 with TRBJ2-7; 10 bases fit TRBD2. The CDR3 consists of 13 residues. Germline V lookup: CDR1 MDHEN, CDR2 SYDVKM. With V trimmed by 3 bases and J by 12 bases, 8 bases remained unmatched. CDR3 sequence reads: CASSFPESGRAYF. The DNA for the CDR3 is TGTGCCAGCAGTTTCCCAGAGAGCGGGAGGGCGTACTTC.

This clone turned up a few times. The chain has TRBV28 and TRBJ2-7; D perhaps matches TRBD1 (6 bases). V was trimmed by 2 bases and J by 5 bases, leaving 19 bases between them. Germline loops: CDR1 MDHEN, CDR2 SYDVKM. The CDR3 runs to 16 residues. CDR3 sequence: CASSLNQWGQGNEQYF. The CDR3 nucleotides are TGTGCCAGCAGTTTAAATCAGTGGGGGCAAGGGAACGAGCAGTACTTC.

V and J are TRBV10-3 and TRBJ2-6; 10 nucleotides match TRBD1. After removal of 10 bases from V and 2 bases from J, the junction contained 8 bases not matched to a gene. The CDR3 is 16 residues long. Germline V gives CDR1 ENHRY, CDR2 SYGVKD. The CDR3 reads CASGGTGAAGANVLTF. The CDR3 DNA follows: TGTGCCAGCGGCGGGACAGGGGCGGCTGGGGCCAACGTCCTGACTTTC.

The chain uses TRBV29-1 and TRBJ2-7; 8 positions agree with TRBD1. The junction had 15 bases not matched to a gene; V was cut back by 7 bases and J by 7 bases. The CDR3 length is 14 residues. Germline loops: CDR1 SQVTM, CDR2 ANQGSEA. CDR3: CSADSGQDFGEQYF. In DNA, the CDR3 is TGCAGCGCTGACTCGGGACAGGACTTTGGGGAGCAGTACTTC.

This clone showed up just a few times. The rearrangement uses TRBV7-9 and TRBJ1-5, with D hard to call. V dropped 5 bases and J dropped 5 bases, with 13 bases sitting between them. The CDR3 has 14 amino acids. From germline, CDR1 is SEHNR and CDR2 FQNEAQ (reference sequence). The CDR3 sequence: CASSPALMDQPQHF. CDR3 DNA sequence: TGTGCCAGCAGCCCCGCGTTAATGGATCAGCCCCAGCATTTT.

This clone was found once. This sequence joins TRBV4-1 and TRBJ1-1; the D gene is possibly TRBD1 (5 bases). V was pared by 1 base and J by 1 base, with 13 bases between. CDR1 is MGHRA and CDR2 is YSYEKL in the germline V gene. The CDR3 sequence is 16 residues long. The CDR3 here is CASSQVKGQQNTEAFF. The CDR3 bases are TGCGCCAGCAGCCAAGTAAAGGGGCAGCAGAACACTGAAGCTTTCTTT.

This clone was counted only a few times. This chain uses TRBV5-1 with TRBJ1-1; 7 positions match TRBD1. Germline V lookup: CDR1 SGHRS, CDR2 YFSETQ. The CDR3 spans 14 residues. After removal of 2 bases from V and 4 bases from J, the junction contained 5 bases not matched to a gene. The CDR3 DNA reads TGCGCCAGCAGCTTTGGGACAGCTGGCACTGAAGCTTTCTTT. This encodes CASSFGTAGTEAFF.

The chain uses TRBV5-6 and TRBJ1-6, with TRBD1 as a possible D gene (6 bases). Germline V gene sequence: CDR1 SGHDT, CDR2 YYEEEE. The CDR3 has 17 amino acids. The germline V and J ends were trimmed by 4 bases and 7 bases, with 21 bases remaining between them. The CDR3 DNA is TGTGCCAGCAGCCATACCCGGGGGGGCCTTGGAAATTCACCCCTCCACTTT. Translation: CASSHTRGGLGNSPLHF.

CDR3 nucleotides: TGTGCCAGCTCGGGACAGGGGAACTATGGCTACACCTTC. This encodes CASSGQGNYGYTF. The rearrangement joins TRBV18 to TRBJ1-2; 10 bases are shared with TRBD1. Trimming at V came to 6 bases and at J to 2 bases, leaving 0 bases not matched to a gene. Germline V gene lookup returns CDR1 KGHSH and CDR2 LQKENI. This CDR3 is built from 13 residues.

The chain is built from TRBV15 and TRBJ1-4, with D perhaps matching TRBD1 (6 bases). Germline values: CDR1 LNHNV, CDR2 YYDKDF (reference sequence). CDR3 size: 15 residues. The ends were cut back, 1 base at V and 8 bases at J, with 14 bases in the middle. The CDR3, as DNA: TGTGCCACCAGCAGAGCCTCAGGGGTGGGCGAAAAACTGTTTTTT. It translates to CATSRASGVGEKLFF.

This clone showed up just a few times. V usage is TRBV28 and J usage is TRBJ2-7; tentatively, D is TRBD2 (6 bases). The V end lost 4 bases, the J end lost 3 bases, and 16 bases lay between the germline ends. Germline-derived CDR1 and CDR2 are MDHEN and SYDVKM. The CDR3 contains 15 residues. CDR3 amino acids: CASSSWGSGRYEQYF. CDR3 bases: TGTGCCAGCAGTTCCTGGGGTAGCGGACGCTACGAGCAGTACTTC.

This chain links TRBV2 with TRBJ1-1; D is unresolved. Trimming removed 10 bases from V and 5 bases from J, with 14 bases in between. The CDR3 runs to 12 residues. Germline CDR1 reads SNHLY; CDR2 reads FYNNEI. CDR3 in DNA: TGTGCCACCGCCCCCTCCAGGACTGAAGCTTTCTTT. This sequence encodes CATAPSRTEAFF.

The rearrangement uses TRBV11-3 and TRBJ2-3; 11 bases align to TRBD2. Losses at the gene ends were 5 bases for V and 2 bases for J; bases not matched to a gene: 6. This CDR3 comprises 16 residues. Germline-derived CDR1 and CDR2 are SGHNT and YENEEA. DNA of the CDR3: TGTGCCAGCAGCCCGGGGACTAGCGGACTCACAGATACGCAGTATTTT. Its protein is CASSPGTSGLTDTQYF.

CDR3 protein: CASSEARYEQYF. The DNA of the CDR3 is TGTGCCAGCAGTGAAGCACGGTACGAGCAGTACTTC. The chain joins TRBV6-1 to TRBJ2-7; D remains ambiguous. V lost 0 bases, J lost 4 bases, and 4 bases lay in between. Germline assignment: CDR1 MNHNS and CDR2 SASEGT. The CDR3 contains 12 residues.

This chain connects TRBV4-2 to TRBJ1-2; 9 nucleotides align to TRBD1. Unmatched junction bases numbered 11, after V lost 0 bases and J lost 3 bases. Germline V gene lookup returns CDR1 LGHNA and CDR2 YNFKEQ. The CDR3 loop spans 18 amino acids. The CDR3 sequence: CASSQEGQGLGGHYGYTF. CDR3 bases: TGTGCCAGCAGCCAAGAGGGACAGGGATTGGGTGGGCACTATGGCTACACCTTC.

The chain joins TRBV5-6 to TRBJ2-3; the match to TRBD2 covers 10 bases. The V and J ends lost 4 bases and 2 bases, in that order; junction bases with no gene match: 4. The CDR3 is 15 residues long. Germline CDR1 is SGHDT and CDR2 is YYEEEE. The CDR3 loop reads CASSSSGGPTDTQYF. The DNA for the CDR3 is TGTGCCAGCAGCAGTAGCGGGGGGCCCACAGATACGCAGTATTTT.

V usage is TRBV7-9 and J usage is TRBJ2-2; 8 nucleotides align to TRBD2. Per germline, CDR1 SEHNR and CDR2 FQNEAQ (reference sequence). The junction had 5 bases not matched to a gene; V was cut back by 7 bases and J by 1 base. The CDR3 loop spans 15 amino acids. The CDR3 is CASKPGGGNTGELFF. DNA for the CDR3: TGTGCCAGCAAACCCGGGGGGGGGAACACCGGGGAGCTGTTTTTT.

The chain links TRBV28 to TRBJ2-3, with TRBD2 matching 8 bases. Germline V gives CDR1 MDHEN, CDR2 SYDVKM. The CDR3 length is 15 residues. V shed 5 bases and J 7 bases; nucleotides not matched to a gene: 11. The CDR3 DNA reads TGTGCCAGCAGTAACCCAGCGGGAGAGGATCATACGCAGTATTTT. Protein: CASSNPAGEDHTQYF. The complete variable domain, with remaining parts taken from reference TRBV28 and TRBJ2-3, reads DVKVTQSSRYLVKRTGEKVFLECVQDMDHENMFWYRQDPGLGLRLIYFSYDVKMKEKGDIPEGYSVSREKKERFSLILESASTNQTSMYLCASSNPAGEDHTQYFGPGTRLTVL.

The chain carries TRBV28 and TRBJ1-1; a weak D match, TRBD1 (6 bases). V was shortened by 6 bases and J by 2 bases, with 13 bases between the two germline ends. This CDR3 comprises 14 residues. Looked up from germline, CDR1 is MDHEN and CDR2 is SYDVKM. The CDR3 here is CASRKTGTNTEAFF. The CDR3, as DNA: TGTGCCAGCAGGAAAACAGGGACAAACACTGAAGCTTTCTTT.

The chain combines TRBV18 with TRBJ2-1; D gene uncertain. The CDR3 extends over 13 amino acids. V shed 8 bases and J shed 5 bases, with 13 bases lying between them. Germline CDR1 KGHSH, CDR2 LQKENI. The CDR3 reads CASLEPNDNEQFF. CDR3 nucleotide sequence: TGTGCCAGCCTGGAGCCCAACGACAATGAGCAGTTCTTC.

Comment on this clone: Distinct nucleotide sequences in the sample also encode this CDR3. CDR3 sequence: CASSLGRGNQPQHF. The CDR3 DNA is TGTGCCAGCAGCCTGGGCAGGGGTAATCAGCCCCAGCATTTT. This chain joins TRBV27 and TRBJ1-5, with D perhaps TRBD1 (6 bases). CDR3 length equals 14 residues. V was shortened by 6 bases and J by 4 bases, with 13 bases between the two germline ends. The germline gives CDR1 MNHEY, CDR2 SMNVEV (reference sequence).

The chain employs TRBV7-9 and TRBJ1-2, with D hard to call. Germline V lookup: CDR1 SEHNR, CDR2 FQNEAQ (reference sequence). The V and J ends lost 5 bases and 8 bases respectively, with 21 bases between them. CDR3 size: 15 residues. The CDR3: CASSPLGSRLPGYTF. The CDR3 DNA reads as TGTGCCAGCAGCCCCCTCGGTTCGCGTCTACCCGGCTACACCTTC.